The 23 T cell receptor beta chains presented below share a single source sample, sequenced in a study of T cell responses to AZD1222 COVID-19 vaccine. Clones were sequenced by immunoSEQ multiplex PCR, and TCRdb holds only the in-frame ones, with some missing. The profile shows 95,000 to 110,000 clones, roughly 89% of them singletons. Sequencing used peripheral blood, obtained on day 0 of AZD1222 vaccination. Every receptor here comes from an adult in good health.

This rearrangement joins TRBV28 to TRBJ2-5; 14 bases line up with TRBD2. The V gene end was trimmed by 3 bases and the J gene end by 1 base; junction bases not matched to a gene: 10. Germline CDR1 and CDR2: MDHEN and SYDVKM. There are 19 residues in the CDR3. CDR3 region: CASSFPLGLAGDTQETQYF. DNA of the CDR3: TGTGCCAGCAGTTTTCCCTTGGGACTAGCGGGAGATACCCAAGAGACCCAGTACTTC.

With respect to this clone: The sample has other DNA sequences that encode this CDR3 too. The chain employs TRBV3-1 (or the pseudogene TRBV3-2) and TRBJ2-7, with D perhaps TRBD2 (6 bases). The germline V gene encodes CDR1 LGHDT and CDR2 YNNKEL (reference sequence). V was shortened by 2 bases and J by 2 bases, with 10 bases between the two germline ends. CDR3 length equals 14 residues. The CDR3 sequence is CASSQSAGTYEQYF. The DNA for the CDR3 is TGTGCCAGCAGCCAATCGGCGGGGACCTACGAGCAGTACTTC.

The chain joins TRBV6-5 to TRBJ1-4, with TRBD1 as a possible D gene (5 bases). Looked up from germline, CDR1 is MNHEY and CDR2 is SVGAGI. Between the trimmed V and J ends, which lost 4 bases and 8 bases, there was a span of 11 bases. CDR3 length: 13 residues. In DNA, the CDR3 is TGTGCCAGCAGTTCTGGCCGGGGGGAAAAACTGTTTTTT. It yields the protein CASSSGRGEKLFF.

As concerns this clone: One end of the junction is discordant with germline, which a read error may explain. Additional DNA sequences in this sample encode the identical CDR3. The gene calls are TRBV5-1 and TRBJ2-7, with D possibly being TRBD1 or TRBD2 (5 bases each). Germline CDR1 SGHRS, CDR2 YFSETQ. The CDR3 is 14 residues long. DNA for the CDR3: TGCGCCAGCAGCTTGGAGAAGGTTGGGGACGAGCAGTATTTC. This encodes CASSLEKVGDEQYF.

V is TRBV5-1 and J is TRBJ1-1; 9 bases map to TRBD1. Per the germline V gene, CDR1 is SGHRS and CDR2 is YFSETQ. The CDR3 totals 13 residues. J gave up 5 bases and V 7 bases, and 6 bases lay outside the gene matches. This chain's CDR3 is CASGTGSGTEAFF. CDR3 nucleotides: TGCGCCAGCGGGACAGGGTCAGGAACTGAAGCTTTCTTT.

In this sample, this clone turned up a few times. The chain carries TRBV7-9 and TRBJ2-7; 9 nucleotides match TRBD1. The CDR3 has 14 amino acids. The trim removed 5 bases at V and 4 bases at J, leaving 6 bases unmatched. Germline V gene sequence: CDR1 SEHNR, CDR2 FQNEAQ (reference sequence). The CDR3 bases are TGTGCCAGCAGCCCCGACAGGGGGAGATACGAGCAGTACTTC. It specifies CASSPDRGRYEQYF.

V usage is TRBV28 and J usage is TRBJ2-1; maybe TRBD1 (6 bases). V was pared by 6 bases and J by 0 bases, with 12 bases between. The CDR3 is made up of 15 amino acids. CDR1 and CDR2 (germline): MDHEN, SYDVKM. The CDR3 is CASRLYRASYNEQFF. CDR3 in DNA: TGTGCCAGCAGATTGTACAGGGCCTCCTACAATGAGCAGTTCTTC. The whole variable domain, remainder taken from reference TRBV28 and TRBJ2-1, is DVKVTQSSRYLVKRTGEKVFLECVQDMDHENMFWYRQDPGLGLRLIYFSYDVKMKEKGDIPEGYSVSREKKERFSLILESASTNQTSMYLCASRLYRASYNEQFFGPGTRLTVL.

This sequence joins TRBV5-1 and TRBJ1-5, with D unclear. Germline loops: CDR1 SGHRS, CDR2 YFSETQ. The CDR3 loop spans 15 amino acids. Deletions cut 0 bases from V and 4 bases from J, with 11 bases between. The CDR3 spells CASSLGTVPNQPQHF. DNA for the CDR3: TGCGCCAGCAGCTTGGGGACGGTACCAAATCAGCCCCAGCATTTT.

The chain recombines TRBV28 with TRBJ1-3, with D hard to call. The V and J ends lost 7 bases and 0 bases respectively, with 13 bases between them. CDR3 size: 15 residues. Germline loops: CDR1 MDHEN, CDR2 SYDVKM. Here the CDR3 DNA reads TGTGCCAGCATCGAGACGCGGAACTCTGGAAACACCATATATTTT. It translates to CASIETRNSGNTIYF.

The V and J genes are TRBV12-3 or TRBV12-4 and TRBJ1-2; D is unresolved. With 5 bases removed from V and 8 bases from J, the gap between germline ends came to 12 bases. The CDR3 is 12 amino acids. CDR3 coding DNA: TGTGCCAGCAGTGTTCGGATCGGCGGCTACACCTTC. Its protein product is CASSVRIGGYTF.

CDR3: CASSSGPNTGELFF. CDR3 nucleotide sequence: TGTGCCTCTTCTAGCGGACCGAACACCGGGGAGCTGTTTTTT. V gene TRBV19 combines with J gene TRBJ2-2, with 7 positions matching TRBD2. This CDR3 spans 14 amino acids. Losses at the gene ends were 11 bases for V and 0 bases for J; bases not matched to a gene: 6. Germline-derived CDR1 and CDR2 are LNHDA and SQIVND (reference sequence).

The rearrangement uses TRBV6-6 and TRBJ2-7; TRBD2 agrees at 7 bases. This CDR3 comprises 12 residues. J was trimmed by 5 bases and V by 8 bases; bases with no gene match: 6. Germline CDR1 is MNHNY and CDR2 is SVGAGI (reference sequence). The CDR3 protein is CASRGDGDEQYF. CDR3 in DNA: TGTGCCAGCCGGGGGGATGGCGACGAGCAGTACTTC.

The V and J genes are TRBV18 and TRBJ2-2, with D hard to call. This CDR3 is 16 amino acids long. CDR1 is KGHSH, CDR2 LQKENI, per germline. V was shortened by 3 bases and J by 1 base, with 12 bases between the two germline ends. The CDR3 bases are TGTGCCAGCTCACCGGATATACGGGTGAACACCGGGGAGCTGTTTTTT. This encodes CASSPDIRVNTGELFF.

The chain joins TRBV21-1 to TRBJ2-5; the DNA was not used to check the table's D call, TRBD2. TRBV21-1 is designated a pseudogene. This CDR3 has 8 residues. Here the CDR3 reads CASTSQYF. CDR3 DNA: TGTGCCAGCACTTCTCAGTACTTC.

This chain links TRBV2 with TRBJ2-7; the D gene could be TRBD1 or TRBD2 (5 bases each). The CDR3 runs 13 residues. CDR1 and CDR2 (germline): SNHLY, FYNNEI. V shed 4 bases and J shed 5 bases, with 12 bases lying between them. CDR3 DNA: TGTGCCAGCAGTGTAACCAGGGAGAACGAGCAGTACTTC. Translated: CASSVTRENEQYF.

J is TRBJ2-7 and V is TRBV18; 14 bases align to TRBD2. The V gene end was trimmed by 3 bases and the J gene end by 8 bases; junction bases not matched to a gene: 3. CDR1 is KGHSH, CDR2 LQKENI, per germline. CDR3 length: 14 amino acids. CDR3 bases: TGTGCCAGCTCACCCGGGACTAGCGGGAGCAAGCAGTACTTC. Its protein is CASSPGTSGSKQYF. The full variable domain, in which reference TRBV18 and TRBJ2-7 provide the parts outside the CDR3, is NAGVMQNPRHLVRRRGQEARLRCSPMKGHSHVYWYRQLPEEGLKFMVYLQKENIIDESGMPKERFSAEFPKEGPSILRIQQVVRGDSAAYFCASSPGTSGSKQYFGPGTRLTVT.

The V and J genes are TRBV27 and TRBJ1-6; D might be TRBD1 (5 bases). There are 15 residues in the CDR3. Trimming cost V 2 bases and J 9 bases, with 14 bases left between them. CDR1 is MNHEY and CDR2 is SMNVEV in the germline V gene (reference sequence). The CDR3, as DNA: TGTGCCAGCAGTTTAAGCCAGGGACCGCTTTCACCCCTCCACTTT. It yields the protein CASSLSQGPLSPLHF.

The chain uses TRBV21-1 and TRBJ2-2; the table's D call of TRBD2 was not tested on the DNA. TRBV21-1 is assigned pseudogene status. The CDR3 is 18 residues long. CDR3 DNA sequence: TGTGCCAGCAGCCCTGGGACTAGCGGGAGGGCGAACACCGGGGAGCTGTTTTTT. This gives the protein CASSPGTSGRANTGELFF.

The gene calls are TRBV19 and TRBJ1-3; D may be TRBD1 (6 bases). V lost 1 base and J lost 2, with 12 bases in between. The germline V gene has CDR1 LNHDA and CDR2 SQIVND (reference sequence). The CDR3 runs to 16 residues. CDR3: CASSIGGQNTGNTIYF. CDR3 sequence (DNA): TGTGCCAGTAGTATAGGAGGACAGAATACTGGAAACACCATATATTTT.

The chain combines TRBV7-3 with TRBJ2-1; D might be TRBD1 (5 bases). Between the trimmed V and J ends, which lost 5 bases and 7 bases, there was a span of 18 bases. CDR1 and CDR2 (germline): SGHTA, FQGTGA. The CDR3 is made up of 15 amino acids. Here the CDR3 DNA reads TGTGCCAGCAGCCCTGGGGCCCCCACCGGGAATGAGCAGTTCTTC. Protein product: CASSPGAPTGNEQFF.

The chain employs TRBV11-2 and TRBJ2-3; 8 positions match TRBD2. Germline CDR1 is SGHAT and CDR2 is FQNNGV. V lost 0 bases, J lost 4 bases, and 12 bases stayed unmatched. The length of the CDR3 is 18 residues. CDR3 sequence: CASSLEFPGRARADTQYF. In DNA, the CDR3 is TGTGCCAGCAGCTTAGAATTTCCCGGGAGGGCCAGGGCAGATACGCAGTATTTT.

The chain links TRBV9 to TRBJ1-1; 9 bases are shared with TRBD1. This CDR3 comprises 15 residues. Germline V lookup: CDR1 SGDLS, CDR2 YYNGEE. Trimming removed 3 bases from V and 2 bases from J; junction bases left unmatched: 5. The CDR3 here is CASSGRTGANTEAFF. The CDR3, as DNA: TGTGCCAGCAGCGGAAGGACAGGGGCAAACACTGAAGCTTTCTTT.

The CDR3 loop reads CASSYSYEQYF. CDR3 DNA: TGTGCCAGCAGTTACTCCTACGAGCAGTACTTC. The gene calls are TRBV12-3 or TRBV12-4 and TRBJ2-7; no definite D call. The CDR3 consists of 11 residues. The V end was cut by 4 bases, the J end by 0 bases, with 1 base between.